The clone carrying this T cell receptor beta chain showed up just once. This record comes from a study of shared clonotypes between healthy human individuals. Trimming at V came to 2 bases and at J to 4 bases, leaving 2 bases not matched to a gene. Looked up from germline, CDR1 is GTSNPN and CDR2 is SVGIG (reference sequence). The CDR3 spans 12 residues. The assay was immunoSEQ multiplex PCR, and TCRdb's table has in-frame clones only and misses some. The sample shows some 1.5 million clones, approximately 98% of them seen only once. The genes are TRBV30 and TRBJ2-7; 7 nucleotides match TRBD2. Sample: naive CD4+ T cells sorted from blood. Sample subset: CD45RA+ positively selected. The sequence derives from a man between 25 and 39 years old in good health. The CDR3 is CAWSSGGYEQYF. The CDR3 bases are TGTGCCTGGAGTTCGGGGGGATACGAGCAGTACTTC. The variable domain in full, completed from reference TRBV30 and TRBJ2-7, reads SQTIHQWPATLVQPVGSPLSLECTVEGTSNPNLYWYRQAAGRGLQLLFYSVGIGQISSEVPQNLSASRPQDRQFILSSKKLLLSDSGFYLCAWSSGGYEQYFGPGTRLTVT.